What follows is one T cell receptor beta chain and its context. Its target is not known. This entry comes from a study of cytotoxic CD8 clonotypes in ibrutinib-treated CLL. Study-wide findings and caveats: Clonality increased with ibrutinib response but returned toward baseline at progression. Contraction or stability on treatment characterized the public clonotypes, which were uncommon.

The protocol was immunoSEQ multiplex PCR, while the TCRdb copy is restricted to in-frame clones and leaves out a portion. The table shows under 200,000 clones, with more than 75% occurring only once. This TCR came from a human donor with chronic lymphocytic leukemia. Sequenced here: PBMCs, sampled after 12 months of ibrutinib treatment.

The CDR3 loop is CATSRDLPLGGGKQFF. The DNA of the CDR3 is TGTGCCACCAGCAGAGATCTTCCGCTCGGGGGAGGTAAGCAGTTCTTC. The chain carries TRBV15 and TRBJ2-1; possibly TRBD2 for D (6 bases). The CDR3 is 16 residues long. V lost 0 bases to trimming and J lost 11 bases, with 20 bases between them. Germline values: CDR1 LNHNV, CDR2 YYDKDF (reference sequence).